This TCR beta chain was sequenced in a study of cytomegalovirus exposure and HLA in healthy donors. Data came from immunoSEQ multiplex PCR; TCRdb stores just in-frame clones and leaves some out. The sample records 250,000 or so clones, around nine tenths being singletons. For this clone: Its target is not known.

The length of the CDR3 is 13 residues. CDR1 is WNHNN and CDR2 is SYGVQD in the germline V gene (reference sequence). Trimming stripped 4 bases from V and 0 bases from J, with 6 bases between. Findings and limits, study-wide: A few chains linked to CMV were shown in vitro to be specific for CMV antigens. Subsequent analysis of the approximately 110 validation repertoires found a tendency for first-cohort TCR clusters to co-occur.

The chain recombines TRBV10-1 with TRBJ2-5, with D unclear. The sequence was obtained from a young man in good health and CMV-seronegative. Material for sequencing was PBMCs. The CDR3 protein is CASSARYQETQYF. The CDR3 DNA sequence: TGCGCCAGCAGTGCCCGGTACCAAGAGACCCAGTACTTC.